This TCR beta chain is from a study of shared clonotypes between healthy human individuals (dated by TCRdb to about 2020). Broadly, across the study: The cohort comprised a couple of women and a few men aged 18 to 49 years. To increase sequencing depth and limit assay-specific biases, different laboratories used diverse techniques to prepare libraries and sequence TCR repertoires. For each donor, three plates each were used for CD4 naive and CD4 memory, two plates were used for CD8 naive, and one plate was used for CD8 memory. Each donor's leukapheresis produced roughly between about 0.9 and 9.5 billion PBMCs. The study deeply sequenced blood TCR repertoires of several healthy adults to estimate repertoire size and the extent of clonotype sharing between individuals.

Comments on this clone: Its recognized antigen is unknown. Base qualities are not provided; no much larger clone lies one nucleotide away.

Using the deep immunoSEQ assay, multiplex PCR amplified TCR CDR3 regions from genomic DNA. For each cell subset, the extracted genomic DNA was distributed evenly across all wells of several immunoSEQ 96-well plates, and each plate served as one replicate. For sorted subsets, about 210 ng of genomic DNA, equivalent to roughly 30,000 T cell genomes, went into each replicate PCR. The purified libraries were quantified using a Qubit 3.0 fluorometer, sized with a Bioanalyzer 2100, and then quantified again using the KAPA Library Quantification kit. Every immunoSEQ 96-well plate was sequenced on a separate single-read 150-cycle Illumina NextSeq 550 flow cell. In the paper's pipeline: Because the immunoSEQ output held only junctional sequences and lacked quality scores, the filtering could not match the filtering applied to full-length reads. Sequences were annotated with PyIR, a Python wrapper for IgBLAST v1.9, using IMGT germline references to assign V/J genes and CDR3. Any read was removed if the V/J assignment was weak (E-value above 1e-6), the CDR3 was missing, or the read contained stop codons, out-of-frame junctions, or ambiguous translated residues. A V3J clonotype was defined by an identical inferred V gene, J gene, and CDR3 amino acid sequence. To compute the percentage overlap between repertoires, the number of shared unique clonotypes was divided by the size of the smaller repertoire. Three approaches were used to assess repertoire richness: RTK rarefaction, the Chao1 estimator, and Recon v2.1 estimates of unobserved clonotypes. Generation probabilities for all TCRbeta clonotypes obtained by the gDNA method from a handful of donors were computed using OLGA. The table was pulled from immuneACCESS by TCRdb, which kept in-frame rearrangements only. Such tables lose some clones; where checked, under half of the loss comes from unresolved V genes, and the rest has no known cause. D and trimming were read from the DNA, whereas the V and J calls and clone size are those reported in that table. Present in this sample are approximately 2,200,000 clones, 85% to 95% of which were seen just once. Together, the top ten hold under 2% of the sample.

The research as a whole found: When four donors were compared, the shared fraction of clonotypes was 5% to 6.5% for naive CD4, 3.5% for naive CD8, 2% to 2.5% for memory CD4, and approximately 0.4% for memory CD8. Naive subsets generally had larger estimated clonotype richness than memory subsets. Clonotypes shared by all four sorted-subset donors showed higher generation probabilities than non-shared clonotypes. Pairwise subsampling led to the expectation that sequencing depth would affect the degree of clonotype sharing among donors. Even with the large sequencing depth, rarefaction of the sorted-subset datasets indicated that sequencing was incomplete. Sampling was restricted to blood, and TCR repertoires in tissue are likely to differ from TCR repertoires in blood. Because the study included only a small number of donors, the genetic and exposure-history diversity represented was limited.

CD8 naive samples were obtained by positive selection for CCR7 among CD45RO-negative cells, yielding a CD45RA+CCR7+ population from which TemRA cells were excluded. The donors were healthy, HIV-negative adults with no recently reported acute infections or vaccinations. All donors were Caucasian adults living in Nashville, Tennessee, USA. Blood was obtained by leukapheresis, after which PBMCs were separated by Ficoll-Histopaque density gradient centrifugation and cryopreserved in liquid nitrogen vapor phase. Analytical flow cytometry was used to check the purity and quantity of every magnetically sorted T cell population. Genomic DNA was isolated from every sorted fraction and measured by UV absorbance on a Nanodrop 2000c. The germline V end is reduced by 4 bases and the J end by 0 bases; junction bases left unmatched: 3. The CDR3 holds 15 amino acids from the cysteine to the phenylalanine. Only the CDR3 portion is preserved as DNA: 45 bases, with reading frame beginning at the first base. CDR1 SEHNR and CDR2 FQNEAQ were looked up in the germline V gene (reference sequence).

The sample comprised naive CD8+ T cells from PBMCs. Reading the label with the study, this specimen's cell subset or site is: CD45RA+CCR7+. This chain is built from TRBV7-9 and TRBJ2-7; 10 bases in between match TRBD1. This sequence originates from a man younger than 35 in good health. Some clones in this sample may be carry-over from other donors' samples. The sequence in DNA is TGTGCCAGCAGCTCGACAGGGGGCCCCTCCTACGAGCAGTACTTC. This gives the protein CASSSTGGPSYEQYF.